Each of the 4 T cell receptor beta chains below was sequenced from the same sample in a study of T cell repertoires in cytomegalovirus infection. What these receptors recognize is not known. TCRdb re-called the reads through MiXCR, storing one row per CDR3 protein. The sample holds fewer than 1,000,000 distinct CDR3 sequences, about a third seen once. Sequenced here: cultured CD8+ T cells from PBMCs, sampled from culture after CMV antigen stimulation. These receptors were collected from a human donor in good health (CMV status not recorded). Some clones in this sample may be carry-over from other donors' samples.

This chain connects TRBV27 to TRBJ1-2; 7 bases line up with TRBD1. J gave up 4 bases and V 0 bases, and 5 bases lay outside the gene matches. CDR3 size: 15 residues. Germline lookup yields CDR1 MNHEY and CDR2 SMNVEV (reference sequence). The CDR3 sequence is CASSLSKTGIYGYTF. The CDR3 bases are TGTGCCAGCAGTTTATCCAAGACAGGGATCTATGGCTACACCTTC.

This sequence joins TRBV6-1 and TRBJ1-4, with 7 bases identical to TRBD1. The CDR3 extends over 14 amino acids. Germline assignment: CDR1 MNHNS and CDR2 SASEGT. The ends lost 8 bases at V and 3 bases at J; junction bases unmatched: 6. CDR3 coding DNA: TGTGCCAGCTGGAACAGGGGAGCTAATGAAAAACTGTTTTTT. Translating it yields CASWNRGANEKLFF.

This clonotype was recorded a few times. V gene TRBV19 combines with J gene TRBJ1-2; D is unresolved. This CDR3 region has 13 residues. Trimming removed 5 bases from V and 2 bases from J, with 9 bases in between. CDR1 LNHDA and CDR2 SQIVND come from the germline V gene (reference sequence). CDR3 loop: CASSLSKNYGYTF. The DNA of the CDR3 is TGTGCCAGTAGTCTTTCAAAAAACTATGGCTACACCTTC.

The CDR3 sequence is CASSSQGVRTDTQYF. The CDR3 nucleotides read TGTGCCAGCAGCTCCCAGGGAGTCAGGACAGATACGCAGTATTTT. The chain combines TRBV5-5 with TRBJ2-3; D is perhaps TRBD1 or TRBD2 (5 bases each). V was cut by 3 bases and J by 3 bases, with 14 bases left in between. CDR3 size: 15 residues. The germline CDR1 and CDR2 sequences are SGHKS and YYEKEE (reference sequence).